This entry describes one T cell receptor beta chain. Its antigen is unknown. This specimen includes other DNA sequences encoding the same CDR3. The germline CDR1 and CDR2 sequences are MNHEY and SVGAGI. The V gene lost 0 bases and the J gene lost 2 bases, with 4 bases spanning the gap. This CDR3 region has 13 residues. Every one of the donors was a Caucasian adult that lived in Nashville, Tennessee. A split of CD4+ cells into CD45RA+ naive and CD45RA-negative memory subsets was performed. The repertoire was sequenced with immunoSEQ multiplex PCR; TCRdb's copy has only in-frame clones and lacks some. The sample includes 2,500,000 or so clones, around nine tenths seen only once; the top ten take over 0.12%. The entry originates in a study of shared clonotypes between healthy human individuals. The wider study: In total, the donors were two women and a few men aged 18 to 49.

Study conclusions and caveats: There were few donors, and this limited the genetic and exposure-history diversity represented.

This chain connects TRBV6-5 to TRBJ1-2; D is uncertain. Sequenced sample: naive CD4+ T cells sorted from blood. The sample's subset: CD45RA+ positively selected. This sequence originates from a man aged 18 to 35 in good health. CDR3 amino acids: CASSYSRNYGYTF. The CDR3 DNA reads as TGTGCCAGCAGTTACTCGAGGAACTATGGCTACACCTTC.